This record looks at one T cell receptor (beta chain) sequence and its context. In its sample, this clonotype was seen a few times. Which antigen it targets is not known. The sample holds no much larger clone one base away, and base qualities are not on file. These data originate in a study of CD8 T cells in ankylosing spondylitis (dated by TCRdb to the late 2010s). Concerning the study at large: T cell receptor beta repertoires were profiled in healthy donors and ankylosing spondylitis patients so that disease-linked TCR variants could be found. Samples of peripheral blood were taken, and for ankylosing spondylitis patients, synovial fluid was collected as well. The full study cohort comprised around 23 ankylosing spondylitis patients and 110 or so healthy donors. Results the study describes overall, beyond this receptor: Some motif variants were previously reported in synovial fluid and blood of reactive arthritis patients, suggesting common disease-initiation mechanisms. A TCR beta motif made up of several highly homologous amino acid variants appeared to be characteristic of blood from ankylosing spondylitis patients. Significant enrichment of the disease-linked clones was reported in matched synovial fluid samples from ankylosing spondylitis patients. A CD8+ phenotype was shown by the disease-linked clones, which were found at relatively low frequencies in peripheral blood.

Instrument on record: Illumina HiSeq 2500. Quantitative 5'-RACE with molecular barcodes was used to prepare TCR beta libraries. The original methods were these. To identify disease-linked TCR variants, a new computational method was used, one built on a probabilistic model of VDJ rearrangement. TCRdb reprocessed the public reads (quality trimming at Q25 with fastp, clone calling with MiXCR) and kept in-frame beta chains. Every entry covers one CDR3 protein and lists the most common genes and DNA from its rows. For this entry, the V and J calls and clone size follow TCRdb and not the study's own pipeline. The sample contains 400,000 or so distinct CDR3 sequences, roughly 25% of them found a single time. 0.85% to 1% of the sample belongs to the ten largest clones. From the germline V gene, CDR1 is SNHLY and CDR2 is FYNNEI. The CDR3 goes from the cysteine to the phenylalanine over 11 residues. Of the read, only the CDR3 DNA is kept; its 33 bases are in frame from base 1. V and J are truncated by 5 bases and 7 bases respectively, leaving an intervening sequence of 9 bases.

Material: blood, either unsorted or a sorted T cell fraction (not recorded which). The TCR was taken from a male donor with ankylosing spondylitis. In this chain, TRBV2 is recombined with TRBJ2-7, with the D gene not confidently named. The encoded CDR3 is CASSPWNEQYF. The DNA reads as follows: TGTGCCAGCAGTCCCTGGAATGAGCAGTACTTC. The CDR3 plus the reference TRBV2 and TRBJ2-7 genes for the other parts give the full variable domain: EPEVTQTPSHQVTQMGQEVILRCVPISNHLYFYWYRQILGQKVEFLVSFYNNEISEKSEIFDDQFSVERPDGSNFTLKIRSTKLEDSAMYFCASSPWNEQYFGPGTRLTVT.